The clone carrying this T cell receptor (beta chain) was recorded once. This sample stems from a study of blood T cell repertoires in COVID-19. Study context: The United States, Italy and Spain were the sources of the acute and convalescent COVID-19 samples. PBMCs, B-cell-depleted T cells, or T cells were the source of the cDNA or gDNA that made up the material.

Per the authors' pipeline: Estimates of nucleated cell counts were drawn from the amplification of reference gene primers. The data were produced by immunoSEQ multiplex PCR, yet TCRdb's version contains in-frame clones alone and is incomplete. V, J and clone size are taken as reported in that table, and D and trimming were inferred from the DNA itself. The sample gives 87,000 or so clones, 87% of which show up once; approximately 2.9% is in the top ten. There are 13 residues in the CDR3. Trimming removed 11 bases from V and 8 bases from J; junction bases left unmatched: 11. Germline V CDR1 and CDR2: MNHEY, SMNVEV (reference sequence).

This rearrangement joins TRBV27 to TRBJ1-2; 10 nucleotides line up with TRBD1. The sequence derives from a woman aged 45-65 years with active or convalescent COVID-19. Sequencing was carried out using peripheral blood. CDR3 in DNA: TGTGCCGTCTCTCGACAGGGGGCGGACGGCTACACCTTC. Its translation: CAVSRQGADGYTF.